These T cell receptor beta chains were read from a single sample in a study of technical replicates of blood from a few donors. The protocol was immunoSEQ multiplex PCR, while the TCRdb copy is restricted to in-frame clones and leaves out a portion. The sample has approximately 81,000 clones; approximately 94% are singletons. The sample consisted of T cells isolated from PBMCs. The origin of the receptors is a human donor in good health. CDR3s include the opening cysteine and the closing phenylalanine or tryptophan. The order of the fields is clone size, J gene, V gene, D gene, CDR3 DNA, CDR3 protein. The D gene is left open where the match is weak. Rows give clone size only sometimes, using once, few, many, or a class for an expanded clone.

NA	TRBJ1-1	TRBV29-1	NA	TGCAGCGCCCCCTGGGGGCCGGGGAACACTGAAGCTTTCTTT	CSAPWGPGNTEAFF
once	TRBJ2-6	TRBV7-8	NA	TGTGCCAGCAGCTTAGCGGGAGTTTCTACTTCTGGGGCCAACGTCCTGACTTTC	CASSLAGVSTSGANVLTF
NA	TRBJ2-3	TRBV7-9	TRBD1	TGTGCCAGCAGCTTACTAACAGGGGCCACAGATACGCAGTATTTT	CASSLLTGATDTQYF
NA	TRBJ1-2	TRBV5-1	TRBD1	TGCGCCAGCAGTTATGACAGGGCGGAATCGGTAGGCTACACCTTC	CASSYDRAESVGYTF
NA	TRBJ1-1	TRBV5-6	NA	TGTGCCAGCAGTCCGCAAACTACAGGGAGCACTGAAGCTTTCTTT	CASSPQTTGSTEAFF
NA	TRBJ2-3	TRBV6-5	TRBD2	TGTGCCAGCAGTTACCTTAGCGGGAGGGGCACAGATACGCAGTATTTT	CASSYLSGRGTDTQYF
once	TRBJ1-2	TRBV2	NA	TGTGCCATGGGCCCCTCAAATGGCTACACCTTC	CAMGPSNGYTF
NA	TRBJ1-2	TRBV7-9	NA	TGTGCCAGCAGCTGGACCGGGGGGTCTGGCTACACCTTC	CASSWTGGSGYTF
NA	TRBJ1-1	TRBV5-5	NA	TGTGCCAGCAGCGCGGGCGACACTGAAGCTTTCTTT	CASSAGDTEAFF
NA	TRBJ2-7	TRBV28	TRBD1	TGTGCCAGCAGCGGGCCGGGACAGGGCTACGAGCAGTACTTC	CASSGPGQGYEQYF
NA	TRBJ2-4	TRBV6-1	NA	TGTGCCAGCAGTGAAGCGCAGGAAAGGCGGTACTTC	CASSEAQERRYF
NA	TRBJ2-7	TRBV7-6	NA	TGTGCCAGCGGGCGAACCTCCTACGAGCAGTACTTC	CASGRTSYEQYF
NA	TRBJ2-3	TRBV10-1	TRBD2	TGCGCCAGCAGTGAGTCGGGACTAGCGCCCTCAGATACGCAGTATTTT	CASSESGLAPSDTQYF
NA	TRBJ1-1	TRBV10-2	NA	TGCGCCAGCAGATACGGTGCGACAGGTGACACTGAAGCTTTCTTT	CASRYGATGDTEAFF
NA	TRBJ2-2	TRBV11-3	TRBD2	TGTGCCAGCAATGGGCGGGAGGGGGAACCCACCGGGGAGCTGTTTTTT	CASNGREGEPTGELFF
NA	TRBJ1-1	TRBV5-6	TRBD1	TGTGCCAGCAGCTTCCTAACAGGGGAAGGCGCTTTCTTT	CASSFLTGEGAFF
NA	TRBJ1-1	TRBV6-1	TRBD1	TGTGCCAGCAGTGAATACATGGGACAGGGGGCCGATGAAGCTTTCTTT	CASSEYMGQGADEAFF
NA	TRBJ1-1	TRBV7-2	TRBD1	TGTGCCAGCAGCCCCTTTGACAGGGACACTGAAGCTTTCTTT	CASSPFDRDTEAFF
once	TRBJ1-5	TRBV7-8	NA	TGTGCCAGCAGCTCCTCACCCGCGAATTCAAATCAGCCCCAGCATTTT	CASSSSPANSNQPQHF
few	TRBJ1-1	TRBV6-5	NA	TGTGCCAGCAGCCCAGGATCCTACCGTGAAGCTTTCTTT	CASSPGSYREAFF
NA	TRBJ2-1	TRBV20-1	TRBD1	TGCAGTGCTTCACGGACAGGACCCCAGTTCTTC	CSASRTGPQFF
NA	TRBJ2-3	TRBV9	NA	TGTGCCAGCAGCGTAAAGAATAGGGGGGATACGCAGTATTTT	CASSVKNRGDTQYF
once	TRBJ2-7	TRBV18	TRBD1	TGTGCCAGCTCACCGGGCAGGGGGTCCGAGCAGTACTTC	CASSPGRGSEQYF
NA	TRBJ1-3	TRBV5-6	NA	TGTGCCAGCAGCTTGTCGCGGACAGCAAGCTCTGGAAACACCATATATTTT	CASSLSRTASSGNTIYF
NA	TRBJ2-3	TRBV10-1	NA	TGCGCCAGCAGTGACCAACTAACCCAGACAGATACGCAGTATTTT	CASSDQLTQTDTQYF
NA	TRBJ1-1	TRBV7-6	TRBD1	TGTGCCAGCAGCTTAGCGAAGGACAGGATGAACACTGAAGCTTTCTTT	CASSLAKDRMNTEAFF
NA	TRBJ2-7	TRBV5-1	NA	TGCGCCAGCAGTGCTCTAAACCCGGGACAGGGGACTAGCGGCTCCTACGAGCAGTACTTC	CASSALNPGQGTSGSYEQYF
NA	TRBJ2-7	TRBV19	TRBD1	TGTGCCAGTAGCCGGGACAGGGACACCTACGAGCAGTACTTC	CASSRDRDTYEQYF
NA	TRBJ2-3	TRBV28	TRBD2	TGTGCCAGCACCCCTAGCGGGAGAGGAACAGATACGCAGTATTTT	CASTPSGRGTDTQYF
few	TRBJ1-1	TRBV7-2	NA	TGTGCCAGCATGAGGAGGGGATTTGGCACTGAAGCTTTCTTT	CASMRRGFGTEAFF
NA	TRBJ2-7	TRBV7-2	TRBD1	TGTGCCAGCAGCTTCCTTGGACAGGGTTTCTACGAGCAGTACTTC	CASSFLGQGFYEQYF
NA	TRBJ1-1	TRBV5-6	TRBD1	TGTGCCAGCAGCTTTTGGGACAGGGAGAACACTGAAGCTTTCTTT	CASSFWDRENTEAFF
NA	TRBJ1-1	TRBV23-1	TRBD1	TGCGCCAGCACGGCAGGGGGCCTTGAAGCTTTCTTT	CASTAGGLEAFF
NA	TRBJ2-2	TRBV10-1	TRBD2	TGCGCCAGCAGTGACTGGCGGGAGGGGGCCGGGGAGCTGTTTTTT	CASSDWREGAGELFF
NA	TRBJ1-2	TRBV28	TRBD1	TGTGCCAGCACCCCCCTAGGGGGCGCAGACTATGGCTACACCTTC	CASTPLGGADYGYTF
few	TRBJ1-5	TRBV6-1	NA	TGTGCCAGCAGTGGAAGCCCAAATCAGCCCCAGCATTTT	CASSGSPNQPQHF
NA	TRBJ2-1	TRBV7-3	TRBD2	TGTGCCAGCAGCTTAATGGGAGGGTCGATCACCTACAATGAGCAGTTCTTC	CASSLMGGSITYNEQFF
NA	TRBJ2-7	TRBV10-3	TRBD1	TGTGCCATCAGTGAACACCGGGACAGGGGGGACGAGCAGTACTTC	CAISEHRDRGDEQYF
NA	TRBJ2-5	TRBV13	NA	TGTGCCAGCAGCTTAGGCCTGACAGGTGGACAAGAGACCCAGTACTTC	CASSLGLTGGQETQYF
NA	TRBJ2-1	TRBV7-9	NA	TGTGCCAGCAGCTTAGTAGGTGGGAGTGACGAGCAGTTCTTC	CASSLVGGSDEQFF
NA	TRBJ2-3	TRBV29-1	NA	TGCAGCGTACCGGGGAAGGGGGTATGGCCAGATACGCAGTATTTT	CSVPGKGVWPDTQYF
NA	TRBJ1-2	TRBV2	NA	TGTGCCAGTCGACAGGAGGACTATGGCTACACCTTC	CASRQEDYGYTF
NA	TRBJ2-1	TRBV4-1	TRBD2	TGCGCCATCTCCCTGGGACTAGCGAGCAATGAGCAGTTCTTC	CAISLGLASNEQFF
NA	TRBJ1-1	TRBV10-3	NA	TGTGCCATCAGTGAGTCGAACAGGAACACTGAAGCTTTCTTT	CAISESNRNTEAFF
few	TRBJ1-1	TRBV19	NA	TGTGCCAGTAGTAGACAGAGTCCTGAAGCTTTCTTT	CASSRQSPEAFF
NA	TRBJ1-1	TRBV19	NA	TGTGCCAGTAGTTACAGCCTGAACACTGAAGCTTTCTTT	CASSYSLNTEAFF
NA	TRBJ2-7	TRBV5-4	TRBD1	TGTGCCAGCAGCTCCTCCGGACAGGGTACGTACGAGCAGTACTTC	CASSSSGQGTYEQYF
NA	TRBJ2-7	TRBV7-9	TRBD2	TGTGCCAGCAGCTTAGCTAGCGGGAGCTCCTACGAGCAGTACTTC	CASSLASGSSYEQYF
once	TRBJ2-3	TRBV12-2	NA	TGTGCAAGTCGCTTAGTTCCTAGCGGGAGGTTAGATACGCAGTATTTT	CASRLVPSGRLDTQYF
NA	TRBJ1-1	TRBV4-2	TRBD1	TGTGCCAGCAGCGGGGACAGCGAAAACACTGAAGCTTTCTTT	CASSGDSENTEAFF
NA	TRBJ1-2	TRBV4-3	NA	TGCGCCAGCAGCCAATTCTTCCGGGATACTAACTATGGCTACACCTTC	CASSQFFRDTNYGYTF